This record looks at one T cell receptor beta chain sequence and its context. The target antigen is unknown. The source material, RNA transcripts, was used to amplify TCR beta CDR3 regions. First-round RT-PCR targeting the TCR CDR3 was performed with the HTBI primer set. TCRdb redid the calling of the multiplex PCR reads with MiXCR, one entry per CDR3 protein. Of under 450,000 distinct CDR3 sequences in the sample, roughly 15% are singletons; the top ten hold almost 35%. The data are from a study of T cells in Graves' hyperthyroidism and ophthalmopathy. Study-wide results and limits: Researchers report that a 13 V-J model separated ophthalmopathy from stable hyperthyroidism.

Trimming took 4 bases from V and 0 from J, leaving 12 bases between them. In germline, CDR1 is ENHRY, CDR2 SYGVKD. This CDR3 spans 15 amino acids. Thyroid ultrasound, orbital computed tomography, clinical symptoms, and serum thyroxine and TRAb underpinned diagnoses. PBMCs were obtained from roughly 10 ml fresh peripheral blood. This receptor was identified in a woman younger than 45 with Graves' hyperthyroidism that later progressed to Graves' ophthalmopathy. Specimen: blood. This chain uses TRBV10-3 with TRBJ1-2; D might be TRBD1 (6 bases). The chain's CDR3 is CAISGRDTANYGYTF. The DNA for the CDR3 is TGTGCCATCAGTGGTCGGGACACTGCTAACTATGGCTACACCTTC.